The text below deals with one TCR beta chain. Its antigen is as yet unknown. The data belong to a study of T cell clones after liver transplantation. At the level of the study: TCRbeta sequencing after a pre-transplant mixed lymphocyte reaction identified graft-donor-reactive clones, later tracked in post-transplant blood.

Study observations and caveats: Donor-reactive sequences fell more than third party-reactive ones, suggesting partial deletion. Post-transplant time points were not standardized, so conclusions are preliminary.

The CDR3 has 17 amino acids. J lost 4 bases, V lost 3 bases, and 14 bases had no gene match. Germline loops: CDR1 KGHSH, CDR2 LQKENI. The protocol was immunoSEQ multiplex PCR, while the TCRdb copy is restricted to in-frame clones and leaves out a portion. The sample has roughly 100,000 clones; around 86% are singletons. The gene calls are TRBV18 and TRBJ1-2; 7 bases are a match to TRBD1. The receptor was derived from a human donor who received a liver transplant. The input for sequencing was CD4+ T cells from blood, taken before liver transplant. The CDR3 DNA follows: TGTGCCAGCTCACCCAGGCAAGCGACGCAGGGGGTCTATGGCTACACCTTC. Protein product: CASSPRQATQGVYGYTF.